One sample yielded the 13 T cell receptor beta chains listed below, sequenced in a study of cytomegalovirus exposure and HLA in healthy donors. It was with 60 Vbeta and 13 Jbeta primers that the PCR ran. The method was immunoSEQ multiplex PCR; TCRdb's version includes in-frame clones alone and lacks a portion of them. The table records some 120,000 clones, roughly 81% of them present only once. The sample comprised PBMCs. Receptor source: a woman younger than 45 in good health and CMV-seronegative.

The CDR3 DNA reads TGCGCCAGCAGTTTCGACAGGGCGGGTGAGCAGTTCTTC. This translates into CASSFDRAGEQFF. The genes are TRBV5-1 and TRBJ2-1; the match to TRBD1 covers 7 bases. Germline CDR1 SGHRS, CDR2 YFSETQ. The CDR3 totals 13 residues. With V trimmed by 5 bases and J by 9 bases, 8 bases remained unmatched.

The gene calls are TRBV6-5 and TRBJ1-2, with D perhaps matching TRBD1 (6 bases). Per germline, CDR1 MNHEY and CDR2 SVGAGI. Trimming removed 5 bases at V and 6 bases at J, with 7 bases between. The CDR3 loop spans 11 amino acids. For the CDR3, the DNA is TGTGCCAGCAGTCCAGGGGATGGCTACACCTTC. Amino acids: CASSPGDGYTF.

In this sample, this clone turned up once. The rearrangement uses TRBV7-2 and TRBJ2-1; 8 bases map to TRBD2. The J segment lost 7 bases and the V segment lost 1 base, leaving 6 bases of the junction unmatched. The germline CDR1 and CDR2 sequences are SGHTA and FQGNSA. This CDR3 spans 15 amino acids. The CDR3 is CASSLESGRFNEQFF. The CDR3 nucleotides are TGTGCCAGCAGCTTAGAAAGCGGGAGATTTAATGAGCAGTTCTTC.

This chain joins TRBV5-5 and TRBJ2-5; 9 nucleotides line up with TRBD1. This CDR3 is built from 15 residues. The germline V gene encodes CDR1 SGHKS and CDR2 YYEKEE (reference sequence). Trimming at V came to 4 bases and at J to 5 bases, leaving 9 bases not matched to a gene. CDR3 residues: CASSLAGTGRETQYF. Here the CDR3 DNA reads TGTGCCAGCAGCCTAGCCGGGACAGGGCGGGAGACCCAGTACTTC.

Concerning this clone itself: The conserved closing phenylalanine or tryptophan is absent in this CDR3, likely reflecting a read error. This chain uses TRBV7-9 with TRBJ1-2; TRBD1 matches 9 bases. The germline V gene encodes CDR1 SEHNR and CDR2 FQNEAQ (reference sequence). This CDR3 region has 13 residues. Losses at the gene ends were 7 bases for V and 5 bases for J; bases not matched to a gene: 5. The CDR3 DNA sequence: TGTGCCAGCACCCGGGACAGGGTGTATGGCTACACCCTC. This sequence encodes CASTRDRVYGYTL.

The chain joins TRBV19 to TRBJ1-2, with D perhaps matching TRBD1 (5 bases). V was clipped by 4 bases and J by 2 bases, with 14 bases between them. Germline V gene data show CDR1 as LNHDA and CDR2 as SQIVND (reference sequence). The CDR3 has 15 amino acids. For the CDR3, the DNA is TGTGCCAGTAGTAGAAGGGGAGGGTCCAACTATGGCTACACCTTC. Translated: CASSRRGGSNYGYTF.

The V call is TRBV5-4, the J call TRBJ2-1; tentative D call: TRBD2 (7 bases). V was shortened by 1 base and J by 12 bases, with 17 bases between the two germline ends. The germline gives CDR1 SGHNT, CDR2 YYREEE (reference sequence). The CDR3 consists of 14 residues. The CDR3: CASSLKGEGQGQFF. The CDR3, as DNA: TGTGCCAGCAGCTTGAAGGGGGAGGGCCAGGGGCAGTTCTTC.

Regarding this clone: The germline gene is not matched at one end of the junction; a read error may be the cause. DNA of the CDR3: TGCGCCAGCAGCATCGCTCAGGGGTACGAGCAGTACTTC. Amino acid sequence: CASSIAQGYEQYF. This chain connects TRBV7-9 to TRBJ2-7; tentative D call: TRBD1 (6 bases). The CDR3 extends over 13 amino acids. Germline V gene lookup returns CDR1 SEHNR and CDR2 FQNEAQ (reference sequence). The full variable domain, its missing parts supplied by reference TRBV7-9 and TRBJ2-7, is DTGVSQNPRHKITKRGQNVTFRCDPISEHNRLYWYRQTLGQGPEFLTYFQNEAQLEKSRLLSDRFSAERPKGSFSTLEIQRTEQGDSAMYLCASSIAQGYEQYFGPGTRLTVT.

This chain uses TRBV28 with TRBJ1-2; TRBD1 is a possible D gene (5 bases). There are 14 residues in the CDR3. Germline lookup yields CDR1 MDHEN and CDR2 SYDVKM. V lost 3 bases to trimming and J lost 5 bases, with 13 bases between them. The CDR3 bases are TGTGCCAGCAGTTTGGGCAGGGAGGAATATGGCTACACCTTC. This gives the protein CASSLGREEYGYTF.

This clone appeared once. V gene TRBV30 combines with J gene TRBJ1-1; D is undetermined. Per germline, CDR1 GTSNPN and CDR2 SVGIG (reference sequence). Between the trimmed V and J ends, which lost 2 bases and 4 bases, there was a span of 26 bases. The CDR3 totals 18 residues. The CDR3 DNA reads TGTGCCTGGAGTCCCGGTGTATATCAGTGGAGCCGGGGCACTGAAGCTTTCTTT. This gives the protein CAWSPGVYQWSRGTEAFF.

The genes are TRBV18 and TRBJ1-1, with 8 positions matching TRBD1. This CDR3 region has 15 residues. CDR1 is KGHSH and CDR2 is LQKENI in the germline V gene. The junction had 3 bases not matched to a gene; V was cut back by 2 bases and J by 1 base. CDR3 in DNA: TGTGCCAGCTCACCATTCCAGGGGGCGAACACTGAAGCTTTCTTT. Its protein is CASSPFQGANTEAFF.

The chain links TRBV5-1 to TRBJ1-6; 9 bases are a match to TRBD1. Germline V gives CDR1 SGHRS, CDR2 YFSETQ. V dropped 3 bases and J dropped 7; count of bases not matched to a gene: 11. This CDR3 is built from 17 residues. CDR3 DNA sequence: TGCGCCAGCAGCTCGGGGACAGGGCGTGGGGTAAATTCACCCCTCCACTTT. As protein: CASSSGTGRGVNSPLHF.

The rearrangement joins TRBV4-3 to TRBJ2-1, with 7 bases aligning to TRBD2. With 2 bases clipped from V and 7 bases from J, the junction kept 8 bases outside the gene matches. The V gene's germline CDR1 is LGHNA and CDR2 YSLEER. CDR3 length equals 15 residues. CDR3: CASSQFGGSQNEQFF. The CDR3 DNA reads TGCGCCAGCAGCCAATTCGGCGGGAGTCAAAATGAGCAGTTCTTC.